These 25 T cell receptor beta chains share one sample of origin, sequenced in a study of blood T cell repertoires in COVID-19. The table came from immunoSEQ multiplex PCR; TCRdb's copy has only in-frame clones and leaves some out. The data contain around 65,000 clones, about 81% of them seen just once; the ten biggest clones take up less than 10%. The sample taken for sequencing was peripheral blood. All receptors come from a human donor in a cohort sampled during active COVID-19.

The chain joins TRBV5-1 to TRBJ2-7; the match to TRBD2 covers 7 bases. The trim removed 0 bases at V and 3 bases at J, leaving 3 bases unmatched. The CDR3 is 14 amino acids. In germline, CDR1 is SGHRS, CDR2 YFSETQ. CDR3 sequence: CASSLAAGDYEQYF. DNA of the CDR3: TGCGCCAGCAGCTTGGCGGCGGGGGACTACGAGCAGTACTTC. Complete variable domain (other parts from reference TRBV5-1 and TRBJ2-7): KAGVTQTPRYLIKTRGQQVTLSCSPISGHRSVSWYQQTPGQGLQFLFEYFSETQRNKGNFPGRFSGRQFSNSRSEMNVSTLELGDSALYLCASSLAAGDYEQYFGPGTRLTVT.

V usage is TRBV28 and J usage is TRBJ1-1; the D is unclear. The CDR3 extends over 16 amino acids. With 1 base removed from V and 4 bases from J, the gap between germline ends came to 16 bases. Germline V gene data show CDR1 as MDHEN and CDR2 as SYDVKM. The CDR3 reads CASSLSLKTLGTEAFF. The CDR3 DNA follows: TGTGCCAGCAGTTTATCCCTAAAGACTTTGGGCACTGAAGCTTTCTTT.

V gene TRBV19 combines with J gene TRBJ1-2; D unclear. This CDR3 is 13 amino acids long. Trimming pared 5 bases from V and 2 bases from J, leaving 9 bases between. Germline V lookup: CDR1 LNHDA, CDR2 SQIVND (reference sequence). CDR3: CASSFSGNYGYTF. CDR3 in DNA: TGTGCCAGTAGTTTTTCGGGGAACTATGGCTACACCTTC.

This clone has just a few counts. V is TRBV28 and J is TRBJ2-1; D may be TRBD2 (6 bases). V was clipped by 7 bases and J by 7 bases, with 14 bases between them. This CDR3 has 13 residues. Looked up from germline, CDR1 is MDHEN and CDR2 is SYDVKM. The CDR3 is CASTFRLGNEQFF. CDR3 bases: TGTGCCAGCACCTTCCGACTAGGTAATGAGCAGTTCTTC.

The chain is built from TRBV3-1 (or the pseudogene TRBV3-2) and TRBJ2-5; D unresolved. V lost 7 bases and J lost 1, with 4 bases in between. Germline assignment: CDR1 LGHDT and CDR2 YNNKEL (reference sequence). The CDR3 has 11 amino acids. The CDR3 spells CASTCQETQYF. In DNA, the CDR3 is TGTGCCAGCACCTGCCAAGAGACCCAGTACTTC.

J is TRBJ1-1 and V is TRBV19, with 8 bases fitting TRBD1. Germline loops: CDR1 LNHDA, CDR2 SQIVND (reference sequence). Trimming took 6 bases from V and 1 from J; bases not matched to a gene: 7. This CDR3 has 15 residues. The CDR3 region is CASSTGTGSNTEAFF. CDR3 DNA sequence: TGTGCCAGTAGCACCGGGACAGGCTCGAACACTGAAGCTTTCTTT.

This clone was counted only a few times. The gene calls are TRBV6-5 and TRBJ1-2; perhaps TRBD1 as D (5 bases). The CDR3 loop spans 14 amino acids. Germline V gene lookup returns CDR1 MNHEY and CDR2 SVGAGI. Trimming took 2 bases from V and 4 from J, leaving 11 bases between them. This CDR3 is CASSYGGNFYGYTF. CDR3 sequence (DNA): TGTGCCAGCAGTTACGGGGGGAACTTCTATGGCTACACCTTC.

The chain is built from TRBV6-5 and TRBJ2-1; 13 bases align to TRBD2. CDR3 length: 15 residues. J gave up 4 bases and V 4 bases, and 1 base lay outside the gene matches. From germline, CDR1 is MNHEY and CDR2 SVGAGI. The CDR3 loop reads CASSSTSGGYNEQFF. DNA of the CDR3: TGTGCCAGCAGTTCGACTAGCGGGGGGTACAATGAGCAGTTCTTC.

V usage is TRBV5-6 and J usage is TRBJ2-6, with D unresolved. The CDR3 extends over 14 amino acids. V was pared by 5 bases and J by 4 bases, with 10 bases between. Per the germline V gene, CDR1 is SGHDT and CDR2 is YYEEEE. CDR3 sequence (DNA): TGTGCCAGCAGTCGAGAATCCGGGGCCAACGTCCTGACTTTC. Its translation: CASSRESGANVLTF.

The gene calls are TRBV28 and TRBJ2-1; no reliable D call. The germline CDR1 and CDR2 sequences are MDHEN and SYDVKM. The V and J ends lost 7 bases and 4 bases respectively, with 11 bases between them. This CDR3 is 13 amino acids long. The chain's CDR3 is CASTPTQYNEQFF. In nucleotides, the CDR3 is TGTGCCAGCACCCCGACACAGTACAATGAGCAGTTCTTC. The full variable domain, its missing parts supplied by reference TRBV28 and TRBJ2-1, is DVKVTQSSRYLVKRTGEKVFLECVQDMDHENMFWYRQDPGLGLRLIYFSYDVKMKEKGDIPEGYSVSREKKERFSLILESASTNQTSMYLCASTPTQYNEQFFGPGTRLTVL.

V is TRBV28 and J is TRBJ2-5; TRBD2 might be the D (5 bases). Germline V gene lookup returns CDR1 MDHEN and CDR2 SYDVKM. This CDR3 spans 15 amino acids. V was cut by 4 bases and J by 6 bases, with 18 bases left in between. This chain's CDR3 is CASSWAGGRTKTQYF. For the CDR3, the DNA is TGTGCCAGCAGTTGGGCGGGCGGCCGGACCAAGACCCAGTACTTC.

The genes are TRBV28 and TRBJ2-7; 7 bases align to TRBD2. CDR3 length: 13 amino acids. Germline assignment: CDR1 MDHEN and CDR2 SYDVKM. The V and J ends lost 8 bases and 4 bases, in that order; junction bases with no gene match: 8. CDR3 region: CASLGGTDYEQYF. DNA of the CDR3: TGTGCCAGCTTGGGGGGGACCGATTACGAGCAGTACTTC.

This chain links TRBV28 with TRBJ2-1, with TRBD2 as a possible D gene (5 bases). This CDR3 is 12 amino acids long. Trimming took off 8 bases at V and 6 bases at J, with 11 bases between the two ends. Germline V lookup: CDR1 MDHEN, CDR2 SYDVKM. In nucleotides, the CDR3 is TGTGCCAGCCGCCCCGGGGTCAATGAGCAGTTCTTC. Its protein product is CASRPGVNEQFF.

J is TRBJ1-6 and V is TRBV7-9, with 8 bases identical to TRBD1. Germline loops: CDR1 SEHNR, CDR2 FQNEAQ (reference sequence). The V gene end was trimmed by 3 bases and the J gene end by 8 bases; junction bases not matched to a gene: 3. CDR3 size: 14 residues. CDR3 protein: CASSFQGAHSPLHF. The CDR3 nucleotides are TGTGCCAGCAGCTTTCAGGGGGCACATTCACCCCTCCACTTT.

Judged by abundance, this clone is medium-sized (0.01 to 0.1%). The chain combines TRBV24-1 with TRBJ1-2, with a possible D match to TRBD1 (6 bases). CDR3 size: 13 residues. The germline gives CDR1 KGHDR, CDR2 SFDVKD. Deletions cut 5 bases from V and 1 base from J, with 7 bases between. The CDR3 DNA follows: TGTGCCACCAGTGTGGACAGTAACTATGGCTACACCTTC. Amino acids: CATSVDSNYGYTF.

The chain links TRBV7-2 to TRBJ1-1; D is unclear. The CDR3 contains 16 residues. The germline CDR1 and CDR2 sequences are SGHTA and FQGNSA. V was trimmed by 3 bases and J by 2 bases, leaving 16 bases between them. The chain's CDR3 is CASSFLGWVANTEAFF. CDR3 nucleotides: TGTGCCAGCAGCTTCCTCGGGTGGGTAGCAAACACTGAAGCTTTCTTT.

The V call is TRBV28, the J call TRBJ2-1; tentative D call: TRBD2 (6 bases). V shed 2 bases and J shed 8 bases, with 19 bases lying between them. The CDR3 covers 16 residues. Germline assignment: CDR1 MDHEN and CDR2 SYDVKM. CDR3 nucleotides: TGTGCCAGCAGTTTAAAATGGAGCTCGCCGGGGGATGAGCAGTTCTTC. Translation gives CASSLKWSSPGDEQFF.

The chain uses TRBV19 and TRBJ1-1; D might be TRBD1 (6 bases). CDR3 length: 11 amino acids. With 7 bases removed from V and 11 bases from J, the gap between germline ends came to 14 bases. Per germline, CDR1 LNHDA and CDR2 SQIVND (reference sequence). The CDR3 sequence: CASMGQGHAFF. The CDR3 DNA reads TGTGCCAGTATGGGGCAGGGACATGCTTTCTTT.

The V gene is TRBV4-3, the J gene TRBJ2-2, with D perhaps matching TRBD1 (5 bases). Germline V gives CDR1 LGHNA, CDR2 YSLEER. Trimming took off 4 bases at V and 5 bases at J, with 17 bases between the two ends. The CDR3 totals 16 residues. In DNA form, the CDR3 reads TGCGCCAGCAGCCCGGACACTCGAACGGAAACCGGGGAGCTGTTTTTT. Its protein product is CASSPDTRTETGELFF.

The chain combines TRBV4-3 with TRBJ1-5; 8 bases fit TRBD1. The CDR3 covers 15 residues. From germline, CDR1 is LGHNA and CDR2 YSLEER. With 0 bases clipped from V and 4 bases from J, the junction kept 2 bases outside the gene matches. The CDR3 DNA is TGCGCCAGCAGCCAAGAATGGACAGGGAATCAGCCCCAGCATTTT. Protein: CASSQEWTGNQPQHF.

The sample holds one count of this clone. V and J are TRBV10-3 and TRBJ2-2, with 8 nucleotides matching TRBD2. Per germline, CDR1 ENHRY and CDR2 SYGVKD. Trimming took 9 bases from V and 7 from J; bases not matched to a gene: 10. CDR3 length: 14 amino acids. CDR3 amino acids: CAINPGLEIGELFF. In DNA form, the CDR3 reads TGTGCCATTAACCCGGGACTAGAGATCGGGGAGCTGTTTTTT.

This chain joins TRBV7-2 and TRBJ2-1; TRBD1 agrees at 9 bases. This CDR3 region has 17 residues. Per the germline V gene, CDR1 is SGHTA and CDR2 is FQGNSA. Losses at the gene ends were 4 bases for V and 6 bases for J; bases not matched to a gene: 13. CDR3 protein: CASSYRPGTGRGNEQFF. CDR3 sequence (DNA): TGTGCCAGCAGCTACCGCCCCGGGACAGGGAGGGGCAATGAGCAGTTCTTC.

The chain couples TRBV6-5 to TRBJ2-1; no reliable D call. V gave up 0 bases and J gave up 2 bases, with 11 bases separating them. The CDR3 totals 16 residues. The germline CDR1 and CDR2 sequences are MNHEY and SVGAGI. CDR3 sequence: CASSYSVASTYNEQFF. DNA for the CDR3: TGTGCCAGCAGTTACTCGGTAGCCAGTACCTACAATGAGCAGTTCTTC.

CDR3 protein: CASSSGLATDTQYF. The CDR3 DNA follows: TGTGCCAGCAGCTCGGGACTAGCGACAGATACGCAGTATTTT. The chain employs TRBV28 and TRBJ2-3; 10 bases align to TRBD2. Germline V lookup: CDR1 MDHEN, CDR2 SYDVKM. The V and J ends lost 6 bases and 3 bases, in that order; junction bases with no gene match: 3. This CDR3 is 14 amino acids long.

CDR3 coding DNA: TGTGCCAGCAGCCCCGAGGGACAGGGAATGTCGGATACGCAGTATTTT. It is translated as CASSPEGQGMSDTQYF. The chain employs TRBV7-8 and TRBJ2-3; 9 bases align to TRBD1. V lost 5 bases, J lost 6 bases, and 12 bases stayed unmatched. Germline lookup yields CDR1 SGHVS and CDR2 FQNEAQ. This CDR3 is 16 amino acids long.